The 16 T cell receptor beta chains below come from one sample, sequenced in a study of response to subunit inactivated influenza vaccine. Via MiXCR, TCRdb re-called the RT-PCR reads, giving one row per CDR3 protein. The data hold 650,000 or so distinct CDR3 sequences, with around 15% observed a single time. This specimen was PBMCs from blood, taken 14 to 15 days before vaccination. The receptor set was obtained from a man in his fifties who received an inactivated influenza vaccine.

This clonotype was counted between two and nine times. The rearrangement links TRBV18 to TRBJ2-7, with D possibly TRBD1 on 5 matching bases. In germline, CDR1 is KGHSH, CDR2 LQKENI. V shed 3 bases and J shed 2 bases, with 11 bases lying between them. CDR3 length: 14 amino acids. The DNA of the CDR3 is TGTGCCAGCTCACCCAGAGACAGTCCCTACGAGCAGTACTTC. Amino acids: CASSPRDSPYEQYF.

The CDR3 nucleotides are TGTGCCATCAGCGGCGGGATCACAGATACGCAGTATTTT. Translated: CAISGGITDTQYF. The rearrangement links TRBV10-3 to TRBJ2-3; the D gene is possibly TRBD2 (6 bases). Looked up from germline, CDR1 is ENHRY and CDR2 is SYGVKD. The V and J ends lost 6 bases and 2 bases respectively, with 9 bases between them. The CDR3 has 13 residues.

This clonotype has just a few counts. The genes are TRBV24-1 and TRBJ2-2, with 8 bases fitting TRBD1. Trimming cost V 9 bases and J 6 bases; bases outside gene matches: 11. This CDR3 is built from 15 residues. Germline V lookup: CDR1 KGHDR, CDR2 SFDVKD. The CDR3 sequence is CATGPGRGLSGELFF. CDR3 sequence (DNA): TGTGCCACCGGCCCCGGCAGGGGGCTCTCCGGGGAGCTGTTTTTT.

A few counts support this clonotype. The chain carries TRBV29-1 and TRBJ1-5; a possible D gene is TRBD1 (6 bases). Germline V gene lookup returns CDR1 SQVTM and CDR2 ANQGSEA. Trimming stripped 5 bases from V and 4 bases from J, with 12 bases between. The CDR3 is 13 amino acids. The CDR3 nucleotides are TGCAGCGTTCGCCATGACAGGAATCAGCCCCAGCATTTT. As protein: CSVRHDRNQPQHF.

As regards this clonotype: One junction end disagrees with the germline gene, perhaps due to a read error. The genes are TRBV30 and TRBJ2-3; no clear D. This CDR3 contains 13 residues. The V gene's germline CDR1 is GTSNPN and CDR2 SVGIG (reference sequence). CDR3 region: CAWSGAGTDTKYF. In DNA form, the CDR3 reads TGTGCCTGGAGTGGGGCAGGCACAGATACGAAGTATTTT. Drawing the rest from reference TRBV30 and TRBJ2-3, the complete variable domain is SQTIHQWPATLVQPVGSPLSLECTVEGTSNPNLYWYRQAAGRGLQLLFYSVGIGQISSEVPQNLSASRPQDRQFILSSKKLLLSDSGFYLCAWSGAGTDTKYFGPGTRLTVL.

The rearrangement joins TRBV18 to TRBJ1-1; 7 bases line up with TRBD1. Germline V gene sequence: CDR1 KGHSH, CDR2 LQKENI. The V and J ends lost 5 bases and 6 bases, in that order; junction bases with no gene match: 6. This CDR3 region has 13 residues. This chain's CDR3 is CASSGDRDAEAFF. In DNA form, the CDR3 reads TGTGCCAGCTCAGGTGACAGGGACGCTGAAGCTTTCTTT.

The CDR3 DNA follows: TGTGCCAGCGGACGACAGGGCTCGGGGGCCAACGTCCTGACTTTC. Protein: CASGRQGSGANVLTF. The chain is built from TRBV5-5 and TRBJ2-6; TRBD1 aligns across 7 bases. Germline CDR1 SGHKS, CDR2 YYEKEE (reference sequence). CDR3 length: 15 residues. V trimming: 7 bases; J trimming: 4 bases; junction bases outside the gene matches: 8.

In its sample, this clonotype was seen a few times. The gene calls are TRBV3-1 and TRBJ2-7; D perhaps matches TRBD1 (5 bases). The CDR3 is 15 amino acids. Germline V gene data show CDR1 as LGHDT and CDR2 as YNNKEL (reference sequence). Trimming shortened V by 2 bases and J by 4 bases, and 15 bases separated the two germline ends. CDR3 sequence (DNA): TGTGCCAGCAGCCAACAGGGTTTGGGTTTGTACGAGCAGTACTTC. It is translated as CASSQQGLGLYEQYF.

This clonotype was seen a single time. This clone may be a read error of a much larger clone one base away. The V gene is TRBV3-1, the J gene TRBJ2-1; D is uncertain. The CDR3 spans 12 residues. CDR1 is LGHDT, CDR2 YNNKEL, per germline (reference sequence). CDR3 sequence (DNA): TGTGCCGGCAGCCCCCGGTACAATGAGCAGTTCTTC. Translating it yields CAGSPRYNEQFF.

Many counts were recorded for this clonotype. The chain carries TRBV7-2 and TRBJ1-4; tentative D call: TRBD1 (5 bases). This CDR3 comprises 14 residues. V gave up 4 bases and J gave up 4 bases, with 10 bases separating them. Germline V gene lookup returns CDR1 SGHTA and CDR2 FQGNSA. CDR3 sequence: CASSYGDYNEKLFF. The CDR3 DNA reads TGTGCCAGCAGCTACGGGGACTATAATGAAAAACTGTTTTTT.

This clonotype was detected a few times. The chain has TRBV2 and TRBJ1-5, with D maybe TRBD1 (5 bases). This CDR3 contains 13 residues. The V gene's germline CDR1 is SNHLY and CDR2 FYNNEI. V was pared by 6 bases and J by 9 bases, with 15 bases between. CDR3 in DNA: TGTGCCAGCAGATCAACAGTGGGGGGGCCCCAGCATTTT. This sequence encodes CASRSTVGGPQHF.

This clonotype was seen at least ten times. The V call is TRBV30, the J call TRBJ1-1, with no clear D. Trimming removed 0 bases at V and 5 bases at J, with 4 bases between. The CDR3 is made up of 11 amino acids. Germline values: CDR1 GTSNPN, CDR2 SVGIG (reference sequence). The CDR3 region has the DNA TGTGCCTGGAGTGTATTAACTGAAGCTTTCTTT. Translation: CAWSVLTEAFF.

The J gene is TRBJ2-4, the V gene TRBV4-2; D is perhaps TRBD2 (6 bases). V lost 0 bases and J 1 base, leaving 13 bases between the germline ends. Looked up from germline, CDR1 is LGHNA and CDR2 is YNFKEQ. The CDR3 is made up of 17 amino acids. For the CDR3, the DNA is TGTGCCAGCAGCCAAGATGGGGGGACCGTCGCCAAAAACATTCAGTACTTC. This translates into CASSQDGGTVAKNIQYF.

The chain carries TRBV4-3 and TRBJ2-7; 7 bases are shared with TRBD2. The CDR3 has 16 amino acids. V was clipped by 0 bases and J by 5 bases; unmatched bases: 10. CDR1 LGHNA and CDR2 YSLEER come from the germline V gene. The CDR3 region has the DNA TGCGCCAGCAGCCAAGATCGGTCCGGGGGGACGGACGAGCAGTACTTC. Translated, it gives CASSQDRSGGTDEQYF.

CDR3 sequence: CASSYPGGGLEDEQFF. The DNA of the CDR3 is TGTGCCAGCAGTTACCCAGGGGGGGGGCTGGAGGATGAGCAGTTCTTC. The V call is TRBV6-2 or TRBV6-3, the J call TRBJ2-1; either TRBD1 or TRBD2 may supply D (7 bases each). V lost 2 bases and J 8 bases, leaving 19 bases between the germline ends. The CDR3 runs to 16 residues. Germline V gives CDR1 MNHEY, CDR2 SVGEGT.

The sample holds a few counts of this clonotype. V is TRBV5-1 and J is TRBJ2-2, with TRBD2 as a possible D gene (5 bases). Trimming left V 6 bases short and J 4 bases short, with 16 bases between. The germline V gene encodes CDR1 SGHRS and CDR2 YFSETQ. CDR3 length: 15 amino acids. In DNA, the CDR3 is TGCGCCAGCATCTCCGGAGGAGGAGTCACCGGGGAGCTGTTTTTT. It translates to CASISGGGVTGELFF.